This T cell receptor (beta chain) originates from a study of T cell responses to AZD1222 COVID-19 vaccine (dated by TCRdb to the early 2020s). At the level of the whole study: AZD1222 recipients given second doses at about 4 weeks or at about 12 weeks were pooled, since spike-specific TCR depth and breadth were not found to differ between the two schedules. TCR sequencing covered approximately 230 trial participants: 200 to 210 given two doses of AZD1222 and 26 given two doses of MenACWY control vaccine. Trial participants were enrolled into age subgroups of 18-55, 56-69 and 70-plus years, which contained about 150, 28 and 57 TCR-sequenced participants, respectively.

To note about this clone: Its antigen is unknown. Base-call qualities are not available, and no considerably larger clone is one nucleotide away.

The CDR3 regions of human TCRbeta chains were analyzed by immunosequencing. Under the source paper's analysis protocol: TCRs in the repertoires were compared against a reference library of SARS-CoV-2-specific TCRs that had been generated with the MIRA antigen-specificity platform. Breadth was defined as the fraction of unique TCRs that were SARS-CoV-2-associated. Depth was defined as the fraction of total T cells that were SARS-CoV-2-associated. Using the MIRA data, each spike-specific TCR was mapped to the spike region that the TCR reacts to and placed in a CD4 or CD8 class. Log10-transformed breadth and depth values were compared by one-way ANOVA with Sidak's multiple comparisons tests. TCRdb's version of the immuneACCESS table is confined to in-frame rearrangements and falls short of the full clone set. An unresolved V gene accounts for under half of the shortfall where checked; the remainder is of unknown origin. From that table come the V and J calls and clone size; the DNA was used to work out D and trimming. Recorded for this sample are 150,000 to 190,000 clones; 90% of them occurred a single time. The biggest ten clones account for less than 2% of the sample.

Interpreted using the paper, the time point label stands for: baseline before first vaccination. Samples from vaccinated people were obtained from the UK trials COV001 and COV002, which included a single-blind randomized controlled phase 2/3 trial of AZD1222 (ChAdOx1 nCoV-19) in healthy adults. For TCRbeta chain sequencing, PBMC samples were collected from trial participants at day 0 and at day 28 after the second dose. The research as a whole found: Because no samples from the day 14 peak response were available, repertoires could be characterized only after the peak T cell response. Conclusions about previously exposed vaccinees are limited because only 5 or 6 AZD1222 recipients were SARS-CoV-2 seropositive at baseline. Most participants were white British and females outnumbered males, and the authors suggested that clonal diversity may have been underestimated. Vaccine-associated CD4 TCRs spanned the whole spike protein, with dominant responses in regions 160-218 and 743-854. Spike-specific TCR breadth and depth rose significantly after two AZD1222 doses compared with day 0 and with MenACWY recipients. Reportedly, almost half of the unique spike-specific TCRs recognized epitopes lying outside the regions that are mutated in the B.1.351 and B.1.1.7 variants. The 56-69-year group was small, and its depth increase did not reach significance, likely because of low power.

Its CDR3 holds 15 amino acids, cysteine through phenylalanine. Solely the CDR3 DNA is kept, with 45 bases framed from the first base. CDR1 and CDR2 are drawn from the germline V gene: MNHNS, SASEGT. V is pared back by 2 bases and J by 4 bases, with 14 bases lying between the germline termini. The material was peripheral blood, obtained on day 0 of AZD1222 vaccination. This clonotype was obtained from an adult in good health. The chain couples TRBV6-1 to TRBJ1-1; a tentative D match to TRBD1 spans 5 bases. The CDR3 reads as follows: CASSERRGGSTEAFF. Here is the DNA: TGTGCCAGCAGTGAACGGAGGGGCGGGAGCACTGAAGCTTTCTTT.